This TCR beta chain comes out of a study of blood T cells in healthy people across ages. Collection of 7.5 to 10 milliliters of peripheral blood was performed for each donor. Whenever a sample was processed, at least 7 million PBMCs were isolated. Through a sample-barcoded 5' primer and a J-beta primer mix, a second PCR was run for 7 to 11 cycles. Each CDR3 protein is one row after TCRdb ran MiXCR on the 5' RACE reads. The sample includes around 1,800,000 distinct CDR3 sequences, about 39% of them seen just once. Germline assignment: CDR1 SGDLS and CDR2 YYNGEE. The CDR3 is 15 amino acids. Trimming took off 4 bases at V and 0 bases at J, with 12 bases between the two ends.

The chain combines TRBV9 with TRBJ2-3; D may be TRBD1 (6 bases). This TCR derives from a human donor in good health. Sequencing was done on a sample of blood. The CDR3 nucleotides are TGTGCCAGCAGCCAAACAGGGTTCAGCACAGATACGCAGTATTTT. Translating it yields CASSQTGFSTDTQYF.